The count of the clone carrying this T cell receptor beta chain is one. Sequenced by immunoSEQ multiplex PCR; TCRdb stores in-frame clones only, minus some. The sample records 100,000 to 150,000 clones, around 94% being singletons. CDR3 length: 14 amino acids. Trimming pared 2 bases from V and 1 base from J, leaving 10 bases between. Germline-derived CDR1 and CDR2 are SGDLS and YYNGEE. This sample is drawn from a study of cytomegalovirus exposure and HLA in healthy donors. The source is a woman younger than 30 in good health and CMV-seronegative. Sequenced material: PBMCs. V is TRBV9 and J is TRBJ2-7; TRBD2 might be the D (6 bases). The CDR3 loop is CASSVRDSSYEQYF. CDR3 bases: TGTGCCAGCAGCGTCCGGGACTCGTCCTACGAGCAGTACTTC.